This TCR beta chain was sequenced during a study of T cells in Graves' hyperthyroidism and ophthalmopathy. Findings of the study overall: Researchers report that a 13 V-J model separated ophthalmopathy from stable hyperthyroidism.

To note about this clonotype: The antigen remains undetermined.

Amplification of TCR beta CDR3 regions used RNA as the template. HTBI primers were used for first-round RT-PCR of the TCR CDR3. TCRdb re-analysed the multiplex PCR reads in MiXCR, keeping a single row per CDR3 protein. The sample shows approximately 690,000 distinct CDR3 sequences, roughly 14% of them seen only once. The authors took PBMCs from roughly 10 ml fresh peripheral blood. The clonotype comes from a woman aged 45 to 65 with Graves' ophthalmopathy. The sequencing input was blood.

CDR3 DNA sequence: TGTGCCAGCGAGCGGGAGGGCACCGGGGAGCTGTTTTTT. This codes for CASEREGTGELFF. The V gene is TRBV24-1, the J gene TRBJ2-2; 10 bases align to TRBD2. CDR3 length: 13 residues. V lost 11 bases to trimming and J lost 4 bases; unmatched junction nucleotides: 3. Germline CDR1 is KGHDR and CDR2 is SFDVKD.